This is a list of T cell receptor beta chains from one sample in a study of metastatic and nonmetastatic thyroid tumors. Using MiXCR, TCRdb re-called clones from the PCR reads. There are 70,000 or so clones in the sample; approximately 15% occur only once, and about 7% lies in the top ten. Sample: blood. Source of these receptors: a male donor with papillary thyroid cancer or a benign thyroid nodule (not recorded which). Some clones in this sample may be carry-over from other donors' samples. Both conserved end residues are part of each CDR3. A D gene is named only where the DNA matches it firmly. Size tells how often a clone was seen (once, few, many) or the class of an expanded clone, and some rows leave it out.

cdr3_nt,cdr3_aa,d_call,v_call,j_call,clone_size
TGTGCCAGCATCTCCAGTAGCGGGAGGGCCTTCAATGAGCAGTTCTTC,CASISSSGRAFNEQFF,TRBD2,TRBV12-3/TRBV12-4,TRBJ2-1,few
TGTGCCAGCAGTCTCGCGGGGAACCTCCAAGAGACCCAGTACTTC,CASSLAGNLQETQYF,NA,TRBV28,TRBJ2-5,many
TGTGCCAGCAGTACCCGCGGCCGGAAGCCGCCGGAGCAGTACTTC,CASSTRGRKPPEQYF,NA,TRBV6-1,TRBJ2-7,few
TGTGCCAGCACTGAGGTGCCTAGCGGGAGGGCCGGGGAGCTGTTTTTT,CASTEVPSGRAGELFF,TRBD2,TRBV19,TRBJ2-2,many
TGTGCCAGCTCACCCCGGGGAGCGGGAGACAATGAGCAGTTCTTC,CASSPRGAGDNEQFF,TRBD2,TRBV18,TRBJ2-1,many
TGTGCCAGTAATGGAGGGAGGCCTATCGGTAATACGCAGTATTTT,CASNGGRPIGNTQYF,NA,TRBV19,TRBJ2-3,many
TGCAGTGCTAGAGATCTAGGTAGTTGGAATGAGCAGTTCTTC,CSARDLGSWNEQFF,NA,TRBV20-1,TRBJ2-1,many
TGTGCCAGCAGCTTAGGGCTAGCGGGGGGACACTCTGAGCAGTTCTTC,CASSLGLAGGHSEQFF,TRBD2,TRBV7-2,TRBJ2-1,many
TGTGCCAGCAGTTTTGGGGGGCTAGGAGGGACCCAGTACTTC,CASSFGGLGGTQYF,NA,TRBV28,TRBJ2-5,many
TGCAGTGCTAGAGACCCTACAGGGGCAGCTGGGGCCAACGTCCTGACTTTC,CSARDPTGAAGANVLTF,TRBD1,TRBV20-1,TRBJ2-6,many
TGTGCCATCGCTCCTCAGGGTTATGGGAATTCACCCCTCCACTTT,CAIAPQGYGNSPLHF,NA,TRBV27,TRBJ1-6,many
TGCGCCAGCAGTAAAAATTCACCCCTCCACTTT,CASSKNSPLHF,NA,TRBV10-1,TRBJ1-6,many
TGTGCCAGCAGTTTATACGTGCTCTCCTACGAGCAGTACTTC,CASSLYVLSYEQYF,NA,TRBV12-3/TRBV12-4,TRBJ2-7,NA
TGTGCCAGTAGTATTCAGGGGTATAGCAATCAGCCCCAGCATTTT,CASSIQGYSNQPQHF,NA,TRBV19,TRBJ1-5,many
TGTGCCAGCAGAGGGCAGGGAGGGTACGAGCAGTACTTC,CASRGQGGYEQYF,TRBD2,TRBV27,TRBJ2-7,many
TGTGCCAGCAGCCGATCGGCGGGAGGGGAACACAATGAGCAGTTCTTC,CASSRSAGGEHNEQFF,TRBD2,TRBV4-2,TRBJ2-1,NA
TGTGCCAGCAGCTTAGGGTCCAGCGTTACCACAGATACGCAGTATTTT,CASSLGSSVTTDTQYF,NA,TRBV13,TRBJ2-3,many